A single sample is the source of the 25 T cell receptor beta chains below, sequenced in a study of regulatory T cells in long-lasting Graves disease. Time point defined: newly diagnosed GD, antithyroid drugs for less than 3 months. From RNA extracted from PBMCs, the TCR library was made. Researchers made TCR beta libraries by using iRepertoire HTBI primers and running Arm-PCR on CDR3 regions. Each CDR3 protein gets one entry after TCRdb re-called the multiplex PCR reads with MiXCR. The table has about 240,000 distinct CDR3 sequences, over 20% seen once. Sequencing used peripheral blood mononuclear cells (PBMCs), obtained at new diagnosis, from a patient treated with antithyroid drugs. These receptors came from a female donor with Graves disease.

This clonotype was found many times. This chain joins TRBV12-3 or TRBV12-4 and TRBJ2-2, with D hard to call. The CDR3 is made up of 15 amino acids. Trimming cost V 1 base and J 6 bases, with 12 bases left between them. The CDR3 DNA reads as TGTGCCAGCAGTTTAGGTCTCAGTCAAGCCGGGGAGCTGTTTTTT. It codes for CASSLGLSQAGELFF.

This clonotype was seen many times. The J gene is TRBJ2-6, the V gene TRBV10-3; D perhaps matches TRBD2 (5 bases). Germline V CDR1 and CDR2: ENHRY, SYGVKD. The CDR3 loop spans 15 amino acids. Trimming cost V 3 bases and J 2 bases, with 8 bases left between them. Here the CDR3 DNA reads TGTGCCATCAGTGACGTGGAGGCTGGGGCCAACGTCCTGACTTTC. This encodes CAISDVEAGANVLTF.

This clonotype turned up a few times. The chain joins TRBV18 to TRBJ1-4; weak D call: TRBD1 (6 bases). Looked up from germline, CDR1 is KGHSH and CDR2 is LQKENI. The CDR3 consists of 13 residues. The germline V and J ends were trimmed by 4 bases and 4 bases, with 7 bases remaining between them. CDR3 residues: CASSRDNNEKLFF. CDR3 nucleotides: TGTGCCAGCTCACGGGACAATAATGAAAAACTGTTTTTT.

The chain combines TRBV5-8 with TRBJ2-5, with 12 positions matching TRBD1. The V and J ends lost 1 base and 5 bases, in that order; junction bases with no gene match: 6. From germline, CDR1 is SGHTS and CDR2 YDEGEE. There are 16 residues in the CDR3. CDR3 sequence: CASSLHGTGGGETQYF. The CDR3, as DNA: TGTGCCAGCAGCTTGCATGGGACAGGGGGCGGGGAGACCCAGTACTTC.

The rearrangement links TRBV4-2 to TRBJ1-6, with 9 positions matching TRBD1. CDR3 length: 15 amino acids. V was clipped by 0 bases and J by 7 bases; unmatched bases: 1. Germline-derived CDR1 and CDR2 are LGHNA and YNFKEQ. CDR3 protein: CASSQETGGNSPLHF. DNA for the CDR3: TGTGCCAGCAGCCAAGAGACAGGGGGAAATTCACCCCTCCACTTT.

This clonotype was observed a few times. The rearrangement joins TRBV7-2 to TRBJ1-2, with D unclear. The CDR3 runs 14 residues. V was shortened by 0 bases and J by 2 bases, with 7 bases between the two germline ends. Germline CDR1 and CDR2: SGHTA and FQGNSA. This chain's CDR3 is CASSLAQPNYGYTF. In DNA form, the CDR3 reads TGTGCCAGCAGCTTAGCTCAGCCCAACTATGGCTACACCTTC. The full variable domain, completed using reference TRBV7-2 and TRBJ1-2, is GAGVSQSPSNKVTEKGKDVELRCDPISGHTALYWYRQSLGQGLEFLIYFQGNSAPDKSGLPSDRFSAERTGGSVSTLTIQRTQQEDSAVYLCASSLAQPNYGYTFGSGTRLTVV.

This clonotype appeared many times. The rearrangement links TRBV7-2 to TRBJ2-1; no definite D call. The CDR3 contains 12 residues. Trimming removed 5 bases at V and 3 bases at J, with 5 bases between. Germline assignment: CDR1 SGHTA and CDR2 FQGNSA. The CDR3 here is CASSQVYNEQFF. The CDR3 DNA is TGTGCCAGCAGCCAGGTCTACAATGAGCAGTTCTTC.

This chain joins TRBV18 and TRBJ1-3; unclear D gene. The CDR3 is 16 amino acids. Germline V lookup: CDR1 KGHSH, CDR2 LQKENI. Trimming stripped 5 bases from V and 5 bases from J, with 19 bases between. CDR3 bases: TGTGCCAGCTCAGCCGCCAACAGCCTTAGGAGAAACACCATATATTTT. Protein product: CASSAANSLRRNTIYF.

The rearrangement links TRBV2 to TRBJ2-7; D gene ambiguous. Per the germline V gene, CDR1 is SNHLY and CDR2 is FYNNEI. V was trimmed by 5 bases and J by 0 bases, leaving 11 bases between them. This CDR3 comprises 14 residues. The CDR3, as DNA: TGTGCCAGCAGTCCGACGGAGAGCTCCTACGAGCAGTACTTC. Protein: CASSPTESSYEQYF.

A single count supports this clonotype. Only one base separates this from a far larger clonotype, so it likely reflects a read error. V usage is TRBV11-1 and J usage is TRBJ1-1; no definite D call. The germline V gene has CDR1 SGHAT and CDR2 FQDESV (reference sequence). The CDR3 has 15 residues. CDR3 amino acids: CANSFLPWENTEAFF. The CDR3 DNA is TGTGCCAACAGCTTTCTCCCGTGGGAGAACACTGAAGCTTTCTTT.

The V and J genes are TRBV25-1 and TRBJ1-6; TRBD1 is a possible D gene (5 bases). This CDR3 region has 16 residues. Germline V CDR1 and CDR2: MGHDK, SYGVNS. V lost 4 bases, J lost 10 bases, and 20 bases lay in between. The CDR3 here is CASSADTMGRRSPLHF. For the CDR3, the DNA is TGTGCCAGCAGTGCGGACACGATGGGCAGAAGGTCACCCCTCCACTTT.

This clonotype has ten or more counts. CDR3 sequence (DNA): TGCAGTGCTTTCAATCTAGGGTCCCAAGAGACCCAGTACTTC. Residues: CSAFNLGSQETQYF. The chain couples TRBV20-1 to TRBJ2-5; D unclear. From germline, CDR1 is DFQATT and CDR2 SNEGSKA (reference sequence). The CDR3 runs 14 residues. Trimming removed 5 bases from V and 1 base from J, with 14 bases in between.

This clonotype was detected many times. The chain carries TRBV10-2 and TRBJ1-4; unclear D gene. Germline CDR1 WSHSY, CDR2 SAAADI. V shed 5 bases and J shed 8 bases, with 15 bases lying between them. There are 14 residues in the CDR3. For the CDR3, the DNA is TGCGCCAGCAGTTGGCAGGCAAGGCAAGAAAAACTGTTTTTT. Protein sequence: CASSWQARQEKLFF.

As DNA, the CDR3 is TGCAGTGCTAGAGAAAACAGGGGCCTCCTTTACCGAGATACGCAGTATTTT. It specifies CSARENRGLLYRDTQYF. The J gene is TRBJ2-3, the V gene TRBV20-1; TRBD1 matches 7 bases. V shed 0 bases, J shed 5 bases, and the junction held 14 bases outside the gene matches. Germline CDR1 DFQATT, CDR2 SNEGSKA (reference sequence). CDR3 length equals 17 residues.

This clonotype turned up a few times. V usage is TRBV4-1 and J usage is TRBJ1-2, with 7 bases matching TRBD1. CDR3 size: 16 residues. Trimming at V came to 0 bases and at J to 8 bases, leaving 12 bases not matched to a gene. Germline values: CDR1 MGHRA, CDR2 YSYEKL. Here the CDR3 DNA reads TGCGCCAGCAGCCAAGAGGGGACAGAAGCCCGGTTAGGCTACACCTTC. It is translated as CASSQEGTEARLGYTF.

This clonotype was seen ten or more times. The rearrangement uses TRBV12-3 or TRBV12-4 and TRBJ1-5, with 7 bases matching TRBD1. V gave up 5 bases and J gave up 4 bases; unmatched junction bases: 8. The CDR3 consists of 15 residues. CDR3 sequence: CASSPMGQSNQPQHF. The DNA for the CDR3 is TGTGCCAGCAGTCCGATGGGACAGAGTAATCAGCCCCAGCATTTT.

As to this clonotype: A much larger clone lies a single base off, so this may be a read error. CDR3 DNA sequence: TGTGCCAGCAGTTACCGACTAGGGGCTATTTATGAGCAGTTCTTC. This encodes CASSYRLGAIYEQFF. This chain links TRBV6-2 or TRBV6-3 with TRBJ2-1, with D possibly being TRBD2 (6 bases). This CDR3 region has 15 residues. The germline CDR1 and CDR2 sequences are MNHEY and SVGEGT. V lost 2 bases and J 8 bases, leaving 16 bases between the germline ends.

This clonotype was detected ten times or more. This sequence joins TRBV2 and TRBJ2-2; the match to TRBD1 covers 8 bases. CDR3 length equals 13 residues. V dropped 7 bases and J dropped 4; count of bases not matched to a gene: 2. CDR1 and CDR2 (germline): SNHLY, FYNNEI. The chain's CDR3 is CASNRGTTGELFF. Written as DNA, the CDR3 is TGTGCCAGCAACAGGGGGACCACCGGGGAGCTGTTTTTT.

There are many counts of this clonotype. This rearrangement joins TRBV7-9 to TRBJ2-5, with 7 bases lining up with TRBD1. This CDR3 has 13 amino acids. V shed 7 bases and J 4 bases; nucleotides not matched to a gene: 6. CDR1 is SEHNR, CDR2 FQNEAQ, per germline (reference sequence). CDR3 DNA: TGTGCCAGCACACAATCAGGGGGAGAGACCCAGTACTTC. This gives the protein CASTQSGGETQYF. Complete variable domain (other parts from reference TRBV7-9 and TRBJ2-5): DTGVSQNPRHKITKRGQNVTFRCDPISEHNRLYWYRQTLGQGPEFLTYFQNEAQLEKSRLLSDRFSAERPKGSFSTLEIQRTEQGDSAMYLCASTQSGGETQYFGPGTRLLVL.

Many counts were recorded for this clonotype. The gene calls are TRBV28 and TRBJ2-5; D is undetermined. This CDR3 is 15 amino acids long. CDR1 is MDHEN, CDR2 SYDVKM, per germline. Trimming took 2 bases from V and 2 from J, leaving 12 bases between them. CDR3 nucleotides: TGTGCCAGCAGTTTAGCTGCGCCCTTTCAAGAGACCCAGTACTTC. Translation: CASSLAAPFQETQYF.

This clonotype has only a few counts. Since a much larger clone is just one base distant, this may be a read error. The V and J genes are TRBV20-1 and TRBJ2-3; D may match TRBD1 or TRBD2 (5 bases each). Per the germline V gene, CDR1 is DFQATT and CDR2 is SNEGSKA (reference sequence). The CDR3 contains 15 residues. The ends were cut back, 1 base at V and 4 bases at J, with 15 bases in the middle. The CDR3 sequence: CSARGPRGSSDTQYF. The CDR3, as DNA: TGCAGTGCTAGAGGCCCCCGGGGCTCCTCAGATACGCAGTATTTT.

This clonotype was found many times. This chain connects TRBV7-2 to TRBJ2-5; tentatively, D is TRBD1 or TRBD2 (5 bases each). The germline V and J ends were trimmed by 4 bases and 5 bases, with 11 bases remaining between them. Per the germline V gene, CDR1 is SGHTA and CDR2 is FQGNSA. This CDR3 comprises 13 residues. This chain's CDR3 is CASSYRDAETQYF. The CDR3 DNA is TGTGCCAGCAGCTACCGGGACGCGGAGACCCAGTACTTC.

The chain is built from TRBV19 and TRBJ1-2, with TRBD1 as a possible D gene (5 bases). Germline V CDR1 and CDR2: LNHDA, SQIVND (reference sequence). V was clipped by 8 bases and J by 2 bases, with 12 bases between them. The CDR3 loop spans 13 amino acids. The CDR3 sequence is CASRVRQNYGYTF. The CDR3 nucleotides are TGTGCCAGTCGAGTTCGACAGAACTATGGCTACACCTTC.

There are many counts of this clonotype. This chain connects TRBV7-2 to TRBJ1-3; D uncertain. Germline V gene lookup returns CDR1 SGHTA and CDR2 FQGNSA. The CDR3 runs to 16 residues. The V end was cut by 0 bases, the J end by 0 bases, with 9 bases between. The CDR3 loop is CASSLAPAGSGNTIYF. The CDR3 DNA sequence: TGTGCCAGCAGCTTAGCCCCCGCAGGCTCTGGAAACACCATATATTTT.

This clonotype was detected many times. V usage is TRBV11-2 and J usage is TRBJ2-7; 10 bases line up with TRBD2. This CDR3 has 17 residues. Germline V gene sequence: CDR1 SGHAT, CDR2 FQNNGV. The V and J ends lost 7 bases and 3 bases, in that order; junction bases with no gene match: 15. CDR3: CASIAEVPSGGYYEQYF. In DNA, the CDR3 is TGTGCCAGCATCGCTGAGGTACCTAGCGGGGGATACTACGAGCAGTACTTC.